This entry lists 21 T cell receptor beta chains sequenced from one sample in a study of Graves' ophthalmopathy and Graves' hyperthyroidism. The study amplified TCR beta CDR3 regions using RNA transcripts. Second-round multiplex PCR came after first-round RT-PCR with HTBI primers. TCRdb processed the multiplex PCR reads anew with MiXCR; each CDR3 protein has one entry. The sample has 400,000 or so distinct CDR3 sequences, about a sixth seen once. The sample was peripheral blood. These receptors came from an adult woman with stable Graves' hyperthyroidism.

This clonotype showed up many times. This sequence joins TRBV6-5 and TRBJ2-5; D may correspond to TRBD1 or TRBD2 (5 bases each). The CDR3 runs 13 residues. Trimming cost V 2 bases and J 10 bases, with 14 bases left between them. Germline V CDR1 and CDR2: MNHEY, SVGAGI. CDR3 bases: TGTGCCAGCAGTTACCCCGGGACCACGGACCAGTACTTC. Its translation is CASSYPGTTDQYF.

This clonotype appeared many times. V and J are TRBV27 and TRBJ1-6; D is perhaps TRBD1 (5 bases). The CDR3 runs to 17 residues. Germline V lookup: CDR1 MNHEY, CDR2 SMNVEV (reference sequence). Trimming removed 5 bases from V and 1 base from J, with 15 bases in between. Written as DNA, the CDR3 is TGTGCCAGCAGTGGGGCGCGTCGGCGGTCCTATAATTCACCCCTCCACTTT. Encoded protein: CASSGARRRSYNSPLHF.

This clonotype has ten or more counts. Here the CDR3 DNA reads TGTGCCAGCAGGCAACAGGGGACTAACACCGGGGAGCTGTTTTTT. The encoded protein is CASRQQGTNTGELFF. The V call is TRBV7-2, the J call TRBJ2-2; tentatively, D is TRBD1 (7 bases). The V end was cut by 6 bases, the J end by 2 bases, with 13 bases between. The germline V gene has CDR1 SGHTA and CDR2 FQGNSA. The CDR3 length is 15 residues. Full variable domain (rest looked up from reference TRBV7-2 and TRBJ2-2): GAGVSQSPSNKVTEKGKDVELRCDPISGHTALYWYRQSLGQGLEFLIYFQGNSAPDKSGLPSDRFSAERTGGSVSTLTIQRTQQEDSAVYLCASRQQGTNTGELFFGEGSRLTVL.

This clonotype was counted at least ten times. The chain employs TRBV7-2 and TRBJ1-1; TRBD1 matches at 7 bases. The V gene end was trimmed by 1 base and the J gene end by 4 bases; junction bases not matched to a gene: 6. The CDR3 contains 15 residues. CDR1 and CDR2 (germline): SGHTA, FQGNSA. CDR3 sequence (DNA): TGTGCCAGCAGCTTAGAGGGGGCGCTGAGCACTGAAGCTTTCTTT. It encodes CASSLEGALSTEAFF. Together with reference TRBV7-2 and TRBJ1-1, the CDR3 gives the full variable domain: GAGVSQSPSNKVTEKGKDVELRCDPISGHTALYWYRQSLGQGLEFLIYFQGNSAPDKSGLPSDRFSAERTGGSVSTLTIQRTQQEDSAVYLCASSLEGALSTEAFFGQGTRLTVV.

This clonotype was counted only a few times. A much larger clone lies a single base off, so this may be a read error. The genes are TRBV27 and TRBJ1-6; D is ambiguous. The CDR3 is 9 residues long. From germline, CDR1 is MNHEY and CDR2 SMNVEV (reference sequence). The CDR3 spells CASSSHLHF. The CDR3 bases are TGTGCCAGCAGTTCACACCTCCACTTT.

This clonotype was found many times. This chain uses TRBV5-1 with TRBJ2-7; D is undetermined. V shed 0 bases and J shed 3 bases, with 13 bases lying between them. CDR1 SGHRS and CDR2 YFSETQ come from the germline V gene. The CDR3 has 15 amino acids. CDR3 coding DNA: TGCGCCAGCAGCTTGGATACGGGCCTGGGCTACGAGCAGTACTTC. Amino acids: CASSLDTGLGYEQYF.

This clonotype was observed a few times. This may come from a read error, since a much larger clone is one base off. V usage is TRBV30 and J usage is TRBJ2-5, with 8 bases that match TRBD2. In germline, CDR1 is GTSNPN, CDR2 SVGIG (reference sequence). This CDR3 has 14 residues. CDR3: CAWRAGLAQETKYF. In DNA, the CDR3 is TGTGCCTGGAGGGCAGGACTAGCCCAAGAGACCAAGTACTTC.

Ten or more counts support this clonotype. The chain has TRBV7-9 and TRBJ2-7; the match to TRBD2 covers 7 bases. Germline CDR1 and CDR2: SEHNR and FQNEAQ (reference sequence). The CDR3 totals 14 residues. The V segment lost 3 bases and the J segment 3 bases; nucleotides outside the gene matches: 5. The CDR3: CASSFPGEGYEQYF. CDR3 DNA sequence: TGTGCCAGCAGCTTCCCCGGGGAGGGCTACGAGCAGTACTTC.

This clonotype was seen at least ten times. V and J are TRBV6-1 and TRBJ2-3; D unresolved. The CDR3 loop spans 15 amino acids. Per the germline V gene, CDR1 is MNHNS and CDR2 is SASEGT. V gave up 8 bases and J gave up 6 bases, with 21 bases separating them. Here the CDR3 reads CASAATPARPDTQYF. DNA of the CDR3: TGTGCCAGCGCAGCTACCCCGGCCCGTCCCGATACGCAGTATTTT.

There are many counts of this clonotype. The V call is TRBV7-8, the J call TRBJ2-7; 8 bases map to TRBD2. The CDR3 sequence is 15 residues long. V lost 7 bases, J lost 6 bases, and 14 bases stayed unmatched. The germline V gene encodes CDR1 SGHVS and CDR2 FQNEAQ. The CDR3 nucleotides are TGTGCCAGCACGTTCTCGGCGGGGGGCGTCTTCGAGCAGTACTTC. Protein product: CASTFSAGGVFEQYF.

This clonotype occurred many times. Here the CDR3 DNA reads TGCAGTGCTAGAAGGGCCGGTCTGAACACTGAAGCTTTCTTT. It codes for CSARRAGLNTEAFF. This chain connects TRBV20-1 to TRBJ1-1; D remains unclear. This CDR3 comprises 14 residues. Trimming shortened V by 2 bases and J by 0 bases, and 10 bases separated the two germline ends. Germline V gives CDR1 DFQATT, CDR2 SNEGSKA (reference sequence).

This clonotype was counted at least ten times. DNA for the CDR3: TGTGCCAGCAGGCCCCACTCGGGGGCCCAAGAGACCCAGTACTTC. This codes for CASRPHSGAQETQYF. The rearrangement links TRBV6-2 or TRBV6-3 to TRBJ2-5; D tentatively reads TRBD1 or TRBD2 (6 bases each). Trimming pared 6 bases from V and 1 base from J, leaving 15 bases between. The CDR3 consists of 15 residues. The V gene's germline CDR1 is MNHEY and CDR2 SVGEGT.

This chain connects TRBV6-1 to TRBJ2-5, with D hard to call. Between the trimmed V and J ends, which lost 10 bases and 2 bases, there was a span of 17 bases. The CDR3 contains 14 residues. The germline CDR1 and CDR2 sequences are MNHNS and SASEGT. The CDR3: CATAERRPQETQYF. The CDR3 DNA sequence: TGTGCCACCGCAGAAAGGCGGCCACAAGAGACCCAGTACTTC.

This clonotype was detected ten times or more. This sequence joins TRBV12-3 or TRBV12-4 and TRBJ2-2; 8 positions agree with TRBD2. The CDR3 is 13 amino acids. Losses at the gene ends were 3 bases for V and 6 bases for J; bases not matched to a gene: 0. CDR3 sequence: CASSLGLAGELFF. In DNA, the CDR3 is TGTGCCAGCAGTTTGGGACTAGCCGGGGAGCTGTTTTTT.

This chain connects TRBV18 to TRBJ1-1; D might be TRBD1 (5 bases). The germline V and J ends were trimmed by 1 base and 3 bases, with 12 bases remaining between them. Germline loops: CDR1 KGHSH, CDR2 LQKENI. The CDR3 has 15 residues. The CDR3 reads CASSPRRGEDTEAFF. CDR3 nucleotides: TGTGCCAGCTCACCACGTAGGGGTGAGGACACTGAAGCTTTCTTT.

This clonotype occurred many times. The chain joins TRBV12-3 or TRBV12-4 to TRBJ2-7; TRBD2 matches 7 bases. CDR3 size: 16 residues. V lost 3 bases to trimming and J lost 3 bases; unmatched junction nucleotides: 11. The CDR3 is CASSFFGTKGDYEQYF. The CDR3 DNA follows: TGTGCCAGCAGTTTCTTCGGGACTAAGGGAGACTACGAGCAGTACTTC.

This chain uses TRBV6-1 with TRBJ2-7, with D perhaps TRBD2 (5 bases). Germline-derived CDR1 and CDR2 are MNHNS and SASEGT. Trimming took off 3 bases at V and 1 base at J, with 13 bases between the two ends. This CDR3 is 15 amino acids long. CDR3 in amino acids: CASSEADLFSYEQYF. CDR3 in DNA: TGTGCCAGCAGTGAGGCGGACTTATTTTCCTACGAGCAGTACTTC.

This chain uses TRBV18 with TRBJ2-7; 8 bases line up with TRBD1. Germline-derived CDR1 and CDR2 are KGHSH and LQKENI. Trimming cost V 3 bases and J 2 bases; bases outside gene matches: 6. The CDR3 length is 15 residues. The CDR3: CASSPDRVLPYEQYF. CDR3 coding DNA: TGTGCCAGCTCACCGGACAGGGTTCTCCCCTACGAGCAGTACTTC.

This clonotype occurred many times. V gene TRBV12-5 combines with J gene TRBJ2-7; D may be TRBD1 (6 bases). There are 17 residues in the CDR3. Germline V gene data show CDR1 as LGHNT and CDR2 as FRNRAP. Trimming took off 2 bases at V and 2 bases at J, with 19 bases between the two ends. The CDR3, as DNA: TGTGCTAGTGGTTTGAAGACGTCGGACAGCCCTCCCTACGAGCAGTACTTC. Its protein product is CASGLKTSDSPPYEQYF. The variable domain in full, completed from reference TRBV12-5 and TRBJ2-7, reads DARVTQTPRHKVTEMGQEVTMRCQPILGHNTVFWYRQTMMQGLELLAYFRNRAPLDDSGMPKDRFSAEMPDATLATLKIQPSEPRDSAVYFCASGLKTSDSPPYEQYFGPGTRLTVT.

There are many counts of this clonotype. The rearrangement joins TRBV7-2 to TRBJ2-5; possible D gene TRBD2, 5 bases. Germline assignment: CDR1 SGHTA and CDR2 FQGNSA. The V end was cut by 1 base, the J end by 1 base, with 13 bases between. The CDR3 is 16 amino acids. The CDR3 nucleotides read TGTGCCAGCAGCTTAGTGCTAATCCGGGGCCAAGAGACCCAGTACTTC. The encoded protein is CASSLVLIRGQETQYF.

This clonotype was seen ten or more times. The chain combines TRBV5-1 with TRBJ2-7; maybe TRBD1 (6 bases). Trimming pared 2 bases from V and 0 bases from J, leaving 15 bases between. Germline assignment: CDR1 SGHRS and CDR2 YFSETQ. This CDR3 region has 16 residues. CDR3 coding DNA: TGCGCCAGCAGCTTATCGACAGGAACCTCCTCCTACGAGCAGTACTTC. This encodes CASSLSTGTSSYEQYF.